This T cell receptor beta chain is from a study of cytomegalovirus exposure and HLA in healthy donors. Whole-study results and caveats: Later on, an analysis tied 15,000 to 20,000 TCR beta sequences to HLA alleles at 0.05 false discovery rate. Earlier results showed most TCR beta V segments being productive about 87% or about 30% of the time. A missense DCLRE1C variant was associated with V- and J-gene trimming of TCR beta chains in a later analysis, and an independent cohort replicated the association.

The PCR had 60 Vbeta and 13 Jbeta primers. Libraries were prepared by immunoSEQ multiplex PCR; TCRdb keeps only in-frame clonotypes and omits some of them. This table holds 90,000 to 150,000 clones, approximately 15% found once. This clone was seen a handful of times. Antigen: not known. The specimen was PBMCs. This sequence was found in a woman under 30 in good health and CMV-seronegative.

In DNA, the CDR3 is TGTGCCAGCAGTGCGGGAAAAAAGAATGAGCAGTTCTTC. Amino acids: CASSAGKKNEQFF. The rearrangement uses TRBV27 and TRBJ2-1; possible D gene TRBD2, 6 bases. This CDR3 region has 13 residues. The V and J ends lost 5 bases and 7 bases respectively, with 12 bases between them. Germline CDR1 reads MNHEY; CDR2 reads SMNVEV (reference sequence).